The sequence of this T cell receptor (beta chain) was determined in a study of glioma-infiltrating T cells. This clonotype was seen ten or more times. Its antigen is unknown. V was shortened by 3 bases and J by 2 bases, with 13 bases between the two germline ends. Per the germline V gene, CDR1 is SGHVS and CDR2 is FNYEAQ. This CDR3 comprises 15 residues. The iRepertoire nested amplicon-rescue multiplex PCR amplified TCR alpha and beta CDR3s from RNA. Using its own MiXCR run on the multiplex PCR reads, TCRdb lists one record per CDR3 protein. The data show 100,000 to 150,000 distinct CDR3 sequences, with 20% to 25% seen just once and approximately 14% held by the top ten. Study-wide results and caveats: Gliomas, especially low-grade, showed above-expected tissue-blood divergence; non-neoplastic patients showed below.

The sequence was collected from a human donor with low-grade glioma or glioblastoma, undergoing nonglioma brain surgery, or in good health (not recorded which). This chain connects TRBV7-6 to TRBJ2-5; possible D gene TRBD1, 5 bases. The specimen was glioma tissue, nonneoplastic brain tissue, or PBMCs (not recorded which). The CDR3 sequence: CASSLGWTQQETQYF. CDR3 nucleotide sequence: TGTGCCAGCAGCTTGGGGTGGACACAACAAGAGACCCAGTACTTC.